This T cell receptor (beta chain) was observed in a study of OX40 agonist ivuxolimab in advanced cancers. This clone was recorded once. Its cognate antigen is unknown. Study conclusions and caveats: Clones of CD4+ and CD8+ blood T cells grew by week 6 at doses of 0.1 to 3.0 mg/kg. Low normalized T-cell clonal expansion was additionally recorded for some nonresponders.

The ends were cut back, 6 bases at V and 5 bases at J, with 19 bases in the middle. Germline loops: CDR1 WNHNN, CDR2 SYGVQD (reference sequence). This CDR3 has 15 amino acids. Measured with immunoSEQ multiplex PCR; TCRdb has only the in-frame clones, and not every one. Among about 31,000 clones listed, 87% were seen once. This TCR was sampled from an adult with an advanced solid tumor such as melanoma, head and neck, liver or kidney cancer. V gene TRBV10-1 combines with J gene TRBJ1-1, with D possibly being TRBD1 (5 bases). This specimen was CD4+ or CD8+ T cells sorted from blood, taken in a trial of the OX40 agonist ivuxolimab. CDR3 in amino acids: CASSPSGGSWTEAFF. CDR3 DNA sequence: TGCGCCAGCAGCCCCTCCGGGGGGTCTTGGACTGAAGCTTTCTTT.